What follows describes a single T cell receptor (beta chain). Its antigen is not yet known. Per-nucleotide qualities are absent, and no much larger clonotype sits a single base away. The immunoSEQ Assay was used to sequence TCR beta CDR3 regions from DNA. Under the source paper's analysis protocol: T cell density was computed as TCR beta template counts normalized to usable DNA estimated by amplifying housekeeping genes. Using the preseqR package, richness was estimated by extrapolating to 120,000 templates for tissue samples and 400,000 templates for PBMC samples. Clonality was calculated as one minus Pielou's evenness. To identify tissue-enriched TCRs, differential abundance testing was run on productive amino-acid clonotypes with a minimum total count of 5 and an alpha of 0.1. The Jaccard Index and the Morisita Overlap Index were used to measure how much the repertoires overlapped between compartments. GLIPH grouped TCR beta CDR3s together with public tetramer-defined viral CDR3s, and a viral motif had to include at least three viral sequences and show V-gene enrichment. TCRdb mirrors the immuneACCESS table, restricted to in-frame sequences. Some clones are absent from its copies; in checked studies, under half trace to an unresolved V gene, and the reason for the others is unknown. V and J calls and clone size are those listed in that table; D and trimming were worked out from the DNA. Within this sample are tens of thousands of clones, with roughly 85% of them counted one time only. In total, the top ten clones hold 6.5% to 9% of the sample.

These data come from a study of T cells in localized non-small cell lung cancer (TCRdb year 2020). Study-level background: Comparing tumors with uninvolved tumor-adjacent lungs, the study looked at the T cell repertoires of fewer than 250 patients with early-stage NSCLC. All 230 or so NSCLC patients in the cohort were treatment-naive and had localized lung tumors that were resected. The mean age of the NSCLC patients was roughly 70 years, with 130 or so men and 85 to 110 women.

At diagnosis, peripheral blood, uninvolved tumor-adjacent lung and tumor were collected and were preserved as a mix of fresh-frozen and FFPE material. For TCR repertoire profiling, the blood samples were analyzed as peripheral blood mononuclear cells. Per the germline V gene (reference sequence), SEHNR is the CDR1 and FQNEAQ is the CDR2. The CDR3 spans 13 residues, from the cysteine through the phenylalanine. Of the read, only the CDR3 DNA is kept; its 39 bases are in frame from base 1. Trimmed from V: 8 bases; trimmed from J: 1 base; junction bases lacking a gene match: 4. Study-wide findings and limitations: Uninvolved tumor-adjacent lung showed the highest T cell clonality, higher than tumor, which suggests more focused antigenic responses in the uninvolved tumor-adjacent lung. A median of roughly 60 of the top 100 tumor clones were detected in paired uninvolved adjacent lung, and 25 to 35 of these tumor clones were also found among the top 100 clones of the paired uninvolved adjacent lung. Because of the exploratory design, TCR variables were selected using unadjusted p-values without false-discovery rate correction. Longer overall survival was associated with higher T cell density in blood, whereas shorter survival was associated with higher clonality in adjacent lung. Multi-region tumor sequencing was not performed, so intratumor heterogeneity could not be excluded.

The input for sequencing was peripheral blood, taken before any cancer treatment. The origin of this receptor is a woman aged 35 to 75 with stage I lung adenocarcinoma. The sequence is built from TRBV7-9 and TRBJ1-2; 7 middle bases align to TRBD1. The CDR3 has the sequence CASGTVNNYGYTF. The nucleotide sequence is given as TGTGCCAGCGGGACAGTCAATAACTATGGCTACACCTTC.